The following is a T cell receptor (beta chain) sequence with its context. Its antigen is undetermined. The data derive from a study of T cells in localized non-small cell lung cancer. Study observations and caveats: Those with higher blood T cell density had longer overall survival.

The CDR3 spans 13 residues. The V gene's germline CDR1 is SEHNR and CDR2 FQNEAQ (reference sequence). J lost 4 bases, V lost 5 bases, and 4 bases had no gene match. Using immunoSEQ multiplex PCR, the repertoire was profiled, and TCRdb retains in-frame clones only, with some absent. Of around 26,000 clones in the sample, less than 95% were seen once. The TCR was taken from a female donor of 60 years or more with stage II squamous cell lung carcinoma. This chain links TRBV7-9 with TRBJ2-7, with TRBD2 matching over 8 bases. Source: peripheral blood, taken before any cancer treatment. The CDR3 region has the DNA TGTGCCAGCAGCCCGTCGGGGGGGTACGAGCAGTACTTC. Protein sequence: CASSPSGGYEQYF.